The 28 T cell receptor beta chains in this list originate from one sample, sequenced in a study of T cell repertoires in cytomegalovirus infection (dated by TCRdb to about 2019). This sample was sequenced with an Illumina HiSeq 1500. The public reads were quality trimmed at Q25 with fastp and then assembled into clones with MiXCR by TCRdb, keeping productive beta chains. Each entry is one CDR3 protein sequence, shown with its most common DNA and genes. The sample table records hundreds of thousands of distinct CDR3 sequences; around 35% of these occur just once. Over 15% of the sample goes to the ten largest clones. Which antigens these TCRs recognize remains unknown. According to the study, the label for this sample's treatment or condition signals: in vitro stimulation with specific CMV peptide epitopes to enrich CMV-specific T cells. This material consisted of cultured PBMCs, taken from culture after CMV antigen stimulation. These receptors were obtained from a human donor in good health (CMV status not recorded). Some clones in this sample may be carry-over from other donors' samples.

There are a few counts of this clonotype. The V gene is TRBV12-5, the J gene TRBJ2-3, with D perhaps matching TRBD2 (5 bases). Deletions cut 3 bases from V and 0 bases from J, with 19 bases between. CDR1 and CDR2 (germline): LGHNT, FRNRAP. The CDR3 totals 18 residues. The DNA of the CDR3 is TGTGCTAGTGGTTTCTTTTCGATGAGGGTCCGGAGCACAGATACGCAGTATTTT. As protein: CASGFFSMRVRSTDTQYF.

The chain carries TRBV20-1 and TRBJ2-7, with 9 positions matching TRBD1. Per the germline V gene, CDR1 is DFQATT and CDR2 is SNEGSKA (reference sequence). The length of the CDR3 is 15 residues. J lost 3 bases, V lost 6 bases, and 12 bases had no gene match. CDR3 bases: TGCAGTGCGCGACCGTCGGGACAGGGCCGCTACGAGCAGTACTTC. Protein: CSARPSGQGRYEQYF.

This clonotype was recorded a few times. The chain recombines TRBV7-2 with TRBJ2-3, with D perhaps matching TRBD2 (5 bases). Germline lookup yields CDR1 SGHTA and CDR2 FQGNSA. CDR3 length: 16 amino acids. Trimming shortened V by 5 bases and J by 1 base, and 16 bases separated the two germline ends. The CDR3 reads CASSPRTGVGTDTQYF. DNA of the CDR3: TGTGCCAGCAGCCCCAGGACTGGGGTTGGCACAGATACGCAGTATTTT.

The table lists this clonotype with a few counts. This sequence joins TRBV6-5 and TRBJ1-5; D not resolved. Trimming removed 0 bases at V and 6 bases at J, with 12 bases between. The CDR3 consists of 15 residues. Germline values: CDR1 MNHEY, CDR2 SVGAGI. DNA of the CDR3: TGTGCCAGCAGTTACTCGAGTAATCCGCGTCAGCCCCAGCATTTT. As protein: CASSYSSNPRQPQHF.

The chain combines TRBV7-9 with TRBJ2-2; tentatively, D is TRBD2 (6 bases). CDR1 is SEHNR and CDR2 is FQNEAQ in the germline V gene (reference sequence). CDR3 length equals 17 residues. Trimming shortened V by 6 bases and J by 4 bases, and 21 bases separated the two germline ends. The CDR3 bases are TGTGCCAGCAGTGATGAGGGGCGGGACTCGTCCACCGGGGAGCTGTTTTTT. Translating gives CASSDEGRDSSTGELFF.

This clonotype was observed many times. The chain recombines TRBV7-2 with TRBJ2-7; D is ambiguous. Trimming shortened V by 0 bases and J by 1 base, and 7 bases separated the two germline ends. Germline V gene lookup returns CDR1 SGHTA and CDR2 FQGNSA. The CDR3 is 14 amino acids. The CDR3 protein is CASSLAFVSYEQYF. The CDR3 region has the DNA TGTGCCAGCAGCTTAGCATTTGTTTCCTACGAGCAGTACTTC.

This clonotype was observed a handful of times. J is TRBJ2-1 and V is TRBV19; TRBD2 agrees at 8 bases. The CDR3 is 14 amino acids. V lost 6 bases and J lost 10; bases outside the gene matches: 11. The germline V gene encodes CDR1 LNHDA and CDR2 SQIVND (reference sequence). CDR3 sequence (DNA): TGTGCCAGTAGCCCCAGCGGGAGAAGGTTCGAGCAGTTCTTC. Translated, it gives CASSPSGRRFEQFF.

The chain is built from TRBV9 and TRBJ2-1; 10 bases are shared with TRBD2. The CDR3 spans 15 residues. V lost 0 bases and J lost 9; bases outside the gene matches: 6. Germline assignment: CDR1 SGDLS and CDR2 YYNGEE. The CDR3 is CASSVGWSGGGEQFF. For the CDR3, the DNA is TGTGCCAGCAGCGTAGGGTGGAGCGGGGGGGGTGAGCAGTTCTTC. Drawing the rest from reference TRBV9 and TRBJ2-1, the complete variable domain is DSGVTQTPKHLITATGQRVTLRCSPRSGDLSVYWYQQSLDQGLQFLIQYYNGEERAKGNILERFSAQQFPDLHSELNLSSLELGDSALYFCASSVGWSGGGEQFFGPGTRLTVL.

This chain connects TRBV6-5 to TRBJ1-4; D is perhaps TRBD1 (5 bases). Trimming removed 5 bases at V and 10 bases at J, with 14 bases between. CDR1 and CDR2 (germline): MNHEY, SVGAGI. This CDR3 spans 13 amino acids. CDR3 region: CASSDLGGGKLFF. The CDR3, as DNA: TGTGCCAGCAGTGATCTCGGGGGTGGAAAACTGTTTTTT.

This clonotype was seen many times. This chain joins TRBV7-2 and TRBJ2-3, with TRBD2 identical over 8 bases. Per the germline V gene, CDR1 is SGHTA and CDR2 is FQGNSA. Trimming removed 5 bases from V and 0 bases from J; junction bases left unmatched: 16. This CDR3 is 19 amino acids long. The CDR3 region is CASSPRRTSLASSTDTQYF. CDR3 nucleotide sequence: TGTGCCAGCAGCCCTAGACGGACTAGCCTAGCTTCAAGCACAGATACGCAGTATTTT.

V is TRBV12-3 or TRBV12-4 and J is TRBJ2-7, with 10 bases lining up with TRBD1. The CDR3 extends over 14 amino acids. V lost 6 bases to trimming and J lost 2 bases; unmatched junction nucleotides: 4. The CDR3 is CASRRTGGTYEQYF. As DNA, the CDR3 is TGTGCCAGCAGGAGGACAGGGGGAACCTACGAGCAGTACTTC.

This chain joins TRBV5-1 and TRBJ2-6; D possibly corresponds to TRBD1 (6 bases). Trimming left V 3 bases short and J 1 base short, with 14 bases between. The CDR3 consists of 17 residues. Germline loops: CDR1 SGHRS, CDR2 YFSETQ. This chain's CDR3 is CASSWTPQGSGANVLTF. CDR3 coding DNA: TGCGCCAGCAGCTGGACACCACAGGGTTCTGGGGCCAACGTCCTGACTTTC.

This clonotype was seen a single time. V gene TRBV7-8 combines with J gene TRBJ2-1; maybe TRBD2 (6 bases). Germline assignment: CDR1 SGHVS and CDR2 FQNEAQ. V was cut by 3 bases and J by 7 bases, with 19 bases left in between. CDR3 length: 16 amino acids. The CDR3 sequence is CASSFTGLRGPNEQFF. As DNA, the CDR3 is TGTGCCAGCAGCTTTACCGGTCTGCGGGGACCTAATGAGCAGTTCTTC. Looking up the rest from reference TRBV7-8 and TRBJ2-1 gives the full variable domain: GAGVSQSPRYKVAKRGQDVALRCDPISGHVSLFWYQQALGQGPEFLTYFQNEAQLDKSGLPSDRFFAERPEGSVSTLKIQRTQQEDSAVYLCASSFTGLRGPNEQFFGPGTRLTVL.

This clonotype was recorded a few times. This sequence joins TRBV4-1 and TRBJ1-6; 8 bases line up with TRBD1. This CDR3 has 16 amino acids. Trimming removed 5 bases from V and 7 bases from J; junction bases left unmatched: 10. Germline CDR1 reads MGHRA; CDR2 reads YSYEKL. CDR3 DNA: TGCGCCAGCAGCGGGAAGCCTGGGACAGGCAATTCACCCCTCCACTTT. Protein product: CASSGKPGTGNSPLHF.

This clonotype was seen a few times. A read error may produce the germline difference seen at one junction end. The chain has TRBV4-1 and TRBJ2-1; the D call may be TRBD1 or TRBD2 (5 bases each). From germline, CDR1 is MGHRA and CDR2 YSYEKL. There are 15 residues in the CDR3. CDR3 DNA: TGCGCCAGCAGTCAAGTGGGGAGTTGGGGCGATGAGCAGTTCTTC. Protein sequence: CASSQVGSWGDEQFF.

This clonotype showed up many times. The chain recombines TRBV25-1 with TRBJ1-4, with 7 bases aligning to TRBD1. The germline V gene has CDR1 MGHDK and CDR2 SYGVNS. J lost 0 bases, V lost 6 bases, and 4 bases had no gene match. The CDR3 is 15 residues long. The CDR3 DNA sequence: TGTGCCAGCAGCATCGGGACAGCAACTAATGAAAAACTGTTTTTT. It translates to CASSIGTATNEKLFF.

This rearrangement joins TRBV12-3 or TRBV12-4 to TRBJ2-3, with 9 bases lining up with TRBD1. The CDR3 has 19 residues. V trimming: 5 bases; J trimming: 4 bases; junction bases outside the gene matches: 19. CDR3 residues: CASSRDREGGGLPPDTQYF. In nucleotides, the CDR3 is TGTGCCAGCAGTAGGGACAGGGAGGGGGGGGGGCTTCCCCCAGATACGCAGTATTTT.

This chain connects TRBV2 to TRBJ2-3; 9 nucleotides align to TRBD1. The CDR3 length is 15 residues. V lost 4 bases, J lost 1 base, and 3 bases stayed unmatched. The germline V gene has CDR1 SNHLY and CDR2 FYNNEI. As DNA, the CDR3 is TGTGCCAGCAGTGTGAGGACAGGGGGCACAGATACGCAGTATTTT. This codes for CASSVRTGGTDTQYF.

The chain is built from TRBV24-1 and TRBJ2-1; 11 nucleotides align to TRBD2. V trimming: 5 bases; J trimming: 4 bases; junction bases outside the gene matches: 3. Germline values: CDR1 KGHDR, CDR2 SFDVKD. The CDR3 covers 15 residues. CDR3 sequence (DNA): TGTGCCACCAGTGTTACTAGCGGGGGATACAATGAGCAGTTCTTC. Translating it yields CATSVTSGGYNEQFF.

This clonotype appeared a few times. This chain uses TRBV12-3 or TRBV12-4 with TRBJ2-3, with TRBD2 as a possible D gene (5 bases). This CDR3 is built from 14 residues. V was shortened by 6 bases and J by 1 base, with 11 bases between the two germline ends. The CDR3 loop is CASSTLGGTDTQYF. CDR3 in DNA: TGTGCCAGCAGCACACTAGGTGGCACAGATACGCAGTATTTT.

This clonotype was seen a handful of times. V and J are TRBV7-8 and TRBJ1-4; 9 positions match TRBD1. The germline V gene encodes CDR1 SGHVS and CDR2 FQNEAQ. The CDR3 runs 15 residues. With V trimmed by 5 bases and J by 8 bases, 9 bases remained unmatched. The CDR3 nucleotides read TGTGCCAGCAGCCCACACAGGGGGCGGGAGGAAAAACTGTTTTTT. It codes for CASSPHRGREEKLFF.

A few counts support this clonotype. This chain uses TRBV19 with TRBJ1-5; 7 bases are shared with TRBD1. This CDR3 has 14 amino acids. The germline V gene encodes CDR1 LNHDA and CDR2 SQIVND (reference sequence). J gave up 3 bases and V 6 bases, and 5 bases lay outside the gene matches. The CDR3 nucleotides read TGTGCCAGTAGGAACAGGGGTCCCAATCAGCCCCAGCATTTT. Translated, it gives CASRNRGPNQPQHF.

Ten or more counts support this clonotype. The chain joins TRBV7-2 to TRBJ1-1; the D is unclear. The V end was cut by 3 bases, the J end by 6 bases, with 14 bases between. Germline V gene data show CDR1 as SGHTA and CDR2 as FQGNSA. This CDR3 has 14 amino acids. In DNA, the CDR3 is TGTGCCAGCAGCTTGTCCCGGCCGCTCCCTGAAGCTTTCTTT. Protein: CASSLSRPLPEAFF.

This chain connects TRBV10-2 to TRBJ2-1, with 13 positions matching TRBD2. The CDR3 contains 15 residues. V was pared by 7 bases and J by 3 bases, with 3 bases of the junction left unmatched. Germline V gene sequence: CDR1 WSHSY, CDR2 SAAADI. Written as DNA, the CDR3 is TGCGCCAGCAAAGGACTAGCGGGAGTCTACAATGAGCAGTTCTTC. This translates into CASKGLAGVYNEQFF.

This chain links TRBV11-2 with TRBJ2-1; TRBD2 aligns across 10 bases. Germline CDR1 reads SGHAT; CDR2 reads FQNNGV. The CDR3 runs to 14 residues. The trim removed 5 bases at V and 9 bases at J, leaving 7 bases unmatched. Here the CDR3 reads CASSHSGRGTEQFF. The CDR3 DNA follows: TGTGCCAGCAGCCACAGCGGGAGGGGGACTGAGCAGTTCTTC.

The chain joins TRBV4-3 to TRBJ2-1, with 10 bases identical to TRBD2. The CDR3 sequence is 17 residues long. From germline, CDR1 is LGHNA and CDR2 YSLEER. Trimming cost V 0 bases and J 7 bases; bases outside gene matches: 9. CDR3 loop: CASSQDRASGSRNEQFF. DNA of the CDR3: TGCGCCAGCAGCCAAGATAGGGCTAGCGGGAGTAGGAATGAGCAGTTCTTC.

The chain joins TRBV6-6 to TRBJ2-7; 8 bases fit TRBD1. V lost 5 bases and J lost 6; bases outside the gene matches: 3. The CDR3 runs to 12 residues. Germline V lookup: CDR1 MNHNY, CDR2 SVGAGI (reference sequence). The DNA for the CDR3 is TGTGCCAGCAGTAAAACAGGGGGCGAGCAGTACTTC. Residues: CASSKTGGEQYF.

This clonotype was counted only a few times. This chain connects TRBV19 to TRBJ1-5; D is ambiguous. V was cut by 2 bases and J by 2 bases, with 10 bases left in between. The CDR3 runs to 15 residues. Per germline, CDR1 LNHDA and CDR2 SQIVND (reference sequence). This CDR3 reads CASSISFNRNQPQHF. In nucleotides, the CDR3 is TGTGCCAGTAGTATAAGCTTTAACCGCAATCAGCCCCAGCATTTT. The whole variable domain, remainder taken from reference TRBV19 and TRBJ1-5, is DGGITQSPKYLFRKEGQNVTLSCEQNLNHDAMYWYRQDPGQGLRLIYYSQIVNDFQKGDIAEGYSVSREKKESFPLTVTSAQKNPTAFYLCASSISFNRNQPQHFGDGTRLSIL.